One sample yielded the 8 T cell receptor beta chains listed below, sequenced in a study of blood T cell repertoires in COVID-19. This table comes from immunoSEQ multiplex PCR, and its TCRdb copy is limited to in-frame clones, with some not included. The data contain roughly 170,000 clones, around four fifths of them singletons. The sequencing input was PBMCs or T cells enriched from blood (not recorded which). These receptors all stem from a woman aged 50 to 60 who had recovered from COVID-19.

This chain connects TRBV11-2 to TRBJ2-2; 7 nucleotides line up with TRBD1. Germline trimming cut 3 bases from V and 6 bases from J; bases unmatched to any gene: 4. The germline gives CDR1 SGHAT, CDR2 FQNNGV. This CDR3 has 14 residues. The CDR3 spells CASSFGDRPGELFF. The CDR3 bases are TGTGCCAGCAGCTTTGGGGACAGACCCGGGGAGCTGTTTTTT.

This clone was counted once. This chain connects TRBV4-1 to TRBJ1-6; D might be TRBD1 (5 bases). The CDR3 runs to 16 residues. V gave up 4 bases and J gave up 5 bases, with 15 bases separating them. CDR1 MGHRA and CDR2 YSYEKL come from the germline V gene. The CDR3 sequence: CASSPIIRGHNSPLHF. CDR3 bases: TGCGCCAGCAGCCCTATCATTAGGGGTCATAATTCACCCCTCCACTTT.

This chain uses TRBV7-9 with TRBJ2-5; TRBD2 aligns across 12 bases. The germline gives CDR1 SEHNR, CDR2 FQNEAQ (reference sequence). With 5 bases clipped from V and 6 bases from J, the junction kept 7 bases outside the gene matches. This CDR3 comprises 15 residues. CDR3 nucleotide sequence: TGTGCCAGCAGCCCCGGGACTAGCGGGTACCAGACCCAGTACTTC. Amino acid sequence: CASSPGTSGYQTQYF.

This clone was observed a single time. The chain uses TRBV7-8 and TRBJ2-7; TRBD1 matches 11 bases. Per the germline V gene, CDR1 is SGHVS and CDR2 is FQNEAQ. The CDR3 loop spans 15 amino acids. J lost 7 bases, V lost 5 bases, and 10 bases had no gene match. The CDR3 sequence: CASSTGDRGTREQYF. As DNA, the CDR3 is TGTGCCAGCAGCACGGGGGACAGGGGGACGAGGGAGCAGTACTTC.

This clone was recorded at least ten times. The chain uses TRBV5-1 and TRBJ2-1; 15 bases are shared with TRBD2. Germline assignment: CDR1 SGHRS and CDR2 YFSETQ. The CDR3 extends over 17 amino acids. V shed 5 bases, J shed 3 bases, and the junction held 6 bases outside the gene matches. CDR3 protein: CASSLGLAGGIYNEQFF. CDR3 bases: TGCGCCAGCAGTCTTGGACTAGCGGGGGGGATCTACAATGAGCAGTTCTTC.

This chain uses TRBV18 with TRBJ1-1, with 7 bases lining up with TRBD1. CDR1 and CDR2 from the germline V gene are KGHSH and LQKENI. The V segment lost 3 bases and the J segment 1 base; nucleotides outside the gene matches: 8. The CDR3 extends over 16 amino acids. The CDR3 sequence: CASSPYSGTANTEAFF. The CDR3 DNA is TGTGCCAGCTCACCTTATTCCGGGACAGCGAACACTGAAGCTTTCTTT.

This chain connects TRBV7-2 to TRBJ2-2; the D gene is possibly TRBD2 (5 bases). From germline, CDR1 is SGHTA and CDR2 FQGNSA. CDR3 length equals 15 residues. V lost 3 bases to trimming and J lost 8 bases, with 16 bases between them. In nucleotides, the CDR3 is TGTGCCAGCAGCTTCCATTCCCCGGGAATGGGGGAGCTGTTTTTT. Translation: CASSFHSPGMGELFF.

V and J are TRBV23-1 and TRBJ1-6; 8 bases are shared with TRBD1. TRBV23-1 is sorted into the ORF group, with uncertain function. V trimming: 2 bases; J trimming: 5 bases; junction bases outside the gene matches: 8. The CDR3 is 17 amino acids. The CDR3 DNA is TGCGCCAGCAGTCAAGTTGGACAGGGACGGGATAATTCACCCCTCCACTTT. The encoded protein is CASSQVGQGRDNSPLHF.